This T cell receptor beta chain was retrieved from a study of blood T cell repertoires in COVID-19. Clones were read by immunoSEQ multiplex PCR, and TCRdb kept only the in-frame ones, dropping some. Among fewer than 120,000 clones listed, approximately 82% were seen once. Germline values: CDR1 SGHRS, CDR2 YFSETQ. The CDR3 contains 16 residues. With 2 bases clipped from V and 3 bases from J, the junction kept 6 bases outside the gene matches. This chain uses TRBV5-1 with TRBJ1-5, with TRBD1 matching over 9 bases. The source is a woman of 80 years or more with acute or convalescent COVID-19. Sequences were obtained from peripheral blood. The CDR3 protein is CASSLTTGGNNQPQHF. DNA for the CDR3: TGCGCCAGCAGCTTAACTACAGGGGGCAACAATCAGCCCCAGCATTTT.